This TCR beta chain was found in a study of blood T cell repertoires in COVID-19. As for the study in general: Sites across the United States, Italy and Spain contributed samples from acute and convalescent COVID-19. Sample material is recorded as cDNA or gDNA derived from T cells, B-cell-depleted T cells, or PBMCs.

Trimming cost V 1 base and J 0 bases, with 19 bases left between them. Germline V lookup: CDR1 LGHNA, CDR2 YSLEER. This CDR3 has 20 amino acids. As handled by the study authors: Quantification of nucleated cells was approximated via reference gene primer amplification. Sequenced by immunoSEQ multiplex PCR; TCRdb stores in-frame clones only, minus some. V, J and clone size are taken as reported in that table, and D and trimming were inferred from the DNA itself. The sample consists of 100,000 to 150,000 clones, about four fifths of them appearing once. The sequenced sample was peripheral blood. The gene calls are TRBV4-3 and TRBJ1-6; no clear D. This TCR derives from a man in his 70s with acute or convalescent COVID-19. Here the CDR3 DNA reads TGCGCCAGCAGCCAAGTTTCCGGAGGACGCAGTAGCTCCTATAATTCACCCCTCCACTTT. Its protein is CASSQVSGGRSSSYNSPLHF.